One sample yielded the 28 T cell receptor beta chains listed below, sequenced in a study of tumor-infiltrating lymphocytes in primary liver carcinoma (dated 2017 in TCRdb). TRIzol reagent was used to extract blood RNA from unsorted whole blood, while the DNeasy Blood & Tissue kit provided the germline DNA. The reads were generated on an Illumina HiSeq 2500. Starting from 500 to 650 ng total RNA, TCRbeta-specific cDNA was produced by reverse transcription with a constant-region primer and ProtoScript II reverse transcriptase. Three nested multiplex PCR rounds, following a slightly modified ARM-PCR procedure, were used to build the TCRbeta libraries. Each of the first two PCR rounds ran for about 10 cycles and used multiplex TRBV1-TRBV30 forward primers together with a Cbeta reverse primer. TCRdb's own reprocessing of the public reads used fastp at Q25 and MiXCR and kept productive beta chains. Rows with a matching CDR3 protein are joined into one entry that keeps the most common DNA and genes. The sample contains some 180,000 distinct CDR3 sequences, about 60% of them found a single time. The ten largest clonotypes hold approximately 68% of the sample.

Sequenced: peripheral blood. These receptor sequences come from a man between 35 and 55 years old with primary liver carcinoma and hepatitis B virus infection.

Comment on this clonotype: Being one base from a much bigger clone, this may be a read error. This chain uses TRBV12-3 or TRBV12-4 with TRBJ2-5; D not resolved. CDR3 length equals 13 residues. V lost 10 bases and J 7 bases, leaving 19 bases between the germline ends. The chain's CDR3 is CAIGQSRRGTQYF. Here the CDR3 DNA reads TGTGCCATCGGGCAGTCTCGTCGAGGGACCCAGTACTTC.

The chain carries TRBV29-1 and TRBJ2-3; 9 positions agree with TRBD2. V was pared by 7 bases and J by 1 base, with 3 bases of the junction left unmatched. The germline V gene encodes CDR1 SQVTM and CDR2 ANQGSEA. The CDR3 spans 13 residues. The CDR3 nucleotides are TGCAGCGCCCAGCGGGGGGGCACAGATACGCAGTATTTT. Protein product: CSAQRGGTDTQYF.

The rearrangement links TRBV12-3 or TRBV12-4 to TRBJ1-1, with a possible D match to TRBD1 (6 bases). V lost 6 bases, J lost 0 bases, and 14 bases lay in between. The CDR3 spans 15 residues. The DNA of the CDR3 is TGTGCCAGCAGCACAGGGAATCTCATGAACACTGAAGCTTTCTTT. This codes for CASSTGNLMNTEAFF.

This clonotype was observed at least ten times. This chain links TRBV11-2 with TRBJ2-1; 8 nucleotides match TRBD2. V lost 0 bases, J lost 13 bases, and 8 bases stayed unmatched. The CDR3 length is 14 residues. CDR1 SGHAT and CDR2 FQNNGV come from the germline V gene. The CDR3 sequence is CASSLDGGLGGQFF. The CDR3 DNA reads as TGTGCCAGCAGCTTAGATGGGGGACTAGGCGGCCAGTTCTTC. The full variable domain, in which reference TRBV11-2 and TRBJ2-1 provide the parts outside the CDR3, is EAGVAQSPRYKIIEKRQSVAFWCNPISGHATLYWYQQILGQGPKLLIQFQNNGVVDDSQLPKDRFSAERLKGVDSTLKIQPAKLEDSAVYLCASSLDGGLGGQFFGPGTRLTVL.

The J gene is TRBJ2-7, the V gene TRBV12-3 or TRBV12-4; the D gene is possibly TRBD2 (5 bases). This CDR3 contains 13 residues. Between the trimmed V and J ends, which lost 8 bases and 9 bases, there was a span of 20 bases. The CDR3 sequence: CASRGSLTARQYF. Written as DNA, the CDR3 is TGTGCCAGCCGGGGATCCCTTACTGCTCGGCAGTACTTC.

Comments on this clonotype: Germline and junction disagree at one end, which may indicate a read error. This chain connects TRBV11-2 to TRBJ2-1; a weak D match, TRBD2 (6 bases). CDR3 length equals 12 residues. Germline-derived CDR1 and CDR2 are SGHAT and FQNNGV. Here the CDR3 reads CVSSMTRGEQFF. The CDR3, as DNA: TGTGTCAGCAGTATGACTAGAGGAGAGCAGTTCTTC.

This clonotype was observed a few times. A much more abundant neighbour one base away suggests this may be a read error. The genes are TRBV11-2 and TRBJ1-2; weak D call: TRBD1 (6 bases). There are 14 residues in the CDR3. Germline CDR1 reads SGHAT; CDR2 reads FQNNGV. The ends were cut back, 2 bases at V and 1 base at J, with 8 bases in the middle. CDR3 coding DNA: TGTGCCAGCAGCTTAACACAGGGTAACTATGGCTACACCTTC. Translated: CASSLTQGNYGYTF.

A word on this clonotype: A read error is likely, as this CDR3 ends without the conserved phenylalanine or tryptophan. The chain carries TRBV11-1 and TRBJ2-2; TRBD1 aligns across 9 bases. There are 15 residues in the CDR3. CDR1 SGHAT and CDR2 FQDESV come from the germline V gene (reference sequence). Germline trimming cut 6 bases from V and 1 base from J; bases unmatched to any gene: 3. CDR3 coding DNA: TGTGCCAGCAGAACAGGGGGCCTGAACACCGGGGAGCTGTTTATT. It yields the protein CASRTGGLNTGELFI.

In this sample, this clonotype turned up once. The junction departs from germline at one end; a sequencing error may be responsible. This chain uses TRBV6-5 with TRBJ1-1; no clear D. The CDR3 is 15 amino acids. Germline loops: CDR1 MNHEY, CDR2 SVGAGI. The CDR3 sequence is CASNTLTGPNTETFF. In DNA, the CDR3 is TGTGCCAGCAACACACTCACCGGGCCGAACACTGAAACTTTCTTT.

The chain is built from TRBV6-1 and TRBJ2-5, with D possibly TRBD1 on 6 matching bases. CDR1 and CDR2 (germline): MNHNS, SASEGT. Deletions cut 9 bases from V and 7 bases from J, with 24 bases between. The CDR3 runs 15 residues. The CDR3: CASRDTLRVYATQYF. In nucleotides, the CDR3 is TGTGCCAGTAGGGACACGCTCAGGGTCTACGCGACCCAGTACTTC.

The table lists this clonotype with a few counts. The chain uses TRBV10-2 and TRBJ2-7, with D possibly matching TRBD2 (5 bases). Germline V gene sequence: CDR1 WSHSY, CDR2 SAAADI. The CDR3 runs to 13 residues. The V gene lost 11 bases and the J gene lost 4 bases, with 18 bases spanning the gap. The CDR3 DNA is TGCGCCGGCTCGAGAGGAACGGGATACGAGCAGTACTTC. It translates to CAGSRGTGYEQYF.

J is TRBJ1-6 and V is TRBV12-3 or TRBV12-4; D ambiguous. The germline V and J ends were trimmed by 0 bases and 9 bases, with 3 bases remaining between them. The CDR3 contains 12 residues. The CDR3 sequence: CASSLAISPLHF. CDR3 nucleotides: TGTGCCAGCAGTTTAGCCATTTCACCCCTCCACTTT.

The V gene is TRBV6-5, the J gene TRBJ2-7; 16 bases are shared with TRBD2. Germline V CDR1 and CDR2: MNHEY, SVGAGI. There are 17 residues in the CDR3. After removal of 3 bases from V and 4 bases from J, the junction contained 6 bases not matched to a gene. CDR3 nucleotide sequence: TGTGCCAGCAGTTATTCCGGGACTAGCGGGAGGGCTTACGAGCAGTACTTC. This sequence encodes CASSYSGTSGRAYEQYF.

Remarks on this clonotype: At one end, the junction sequence differs from germline, possibly due to a read error. This chain joins TRBV30 and TRBJ1-2; D not resolved. Per the germline V gene, CDR1 is GTSNPN and CDR2 is SVGIG (reference sequence). The CDR3 is 11 amino acids. In DNA form, the CDR3 reads TGTGTCTGGACCGGGTTGGATGGCTACACCTTC. This sequence encodes CVWTGLDGYTF.

There are a few counts of this clonotype. The chain couples TRBV29-1 to TRBJ2-1; no firm D call. This CDR3 has 14 amino acids. Germline CDR1 and CDR2: SQVTM and ANQGSEA. V lost 7 bases and J 6 bases, leaving 19 bases between the germline ends. The CDR3 reads CSATALEVGNEQFF. CDR3 DNA: TGCAGCGCCACGGCCCTAGAGGTGGGCAATGAGCAGTTCTTC.

V gene TRBV5-4 combines with J gene TRBJ1-6; D ambiguous. The V gene lost 3 bases and the J gene lost 8 bases, with 9 bases spanning the gap. Germline CDR1 is SGHNT and CDR2 is YYREEE (reference sequence). This CDR3 contains 13 residues. The CDR3 region has the DNA TGTGCCAGCAGCTCAGTCCCGGATTCACCCCTCCACTTT. Translated: CASSSVPDSPLHF.

The CDR3 sequence is CASSLVIGGRRGGETQYF. CDR3 in DNA: TGTGCCAGCAGCTTAGTGATCGGGGGGCGAAGGGGTGGAGAGACCCAGTACTTC. The chain couples TRBV7-8 to TRBJ2-5; D is perhaps TRBD2 (7 bases). The germline V gene encodes CDR1 SGHVS and CDR2 FQNEAQ. The CDR3 loop spans 18 amino acids. V shed 1 base and J shed 4 bases, with 22 bases lying between them.

This clonotype was recorded a few times. The chain is built from TRBV6-5 and TRBJ2-5; no firm D call. CDR1 MNHEY and CDR2 SVGAGI come from the germline V gene. This CDR3 is built from 15 residues. The V and J ends lost 0 bases and 1 base respectively, with 9 bases between them. The DNA for the CDR3 is TGTGCCAGCAGTTACTCGAGAGCAGGCCAAGAGACCCAGTACTTC. Translating gives CASSYSRAGQETQYF.

This chain uses TRBV6-1 with TRBJ2-5, with D perhaps given as TRBD1 or TRBD2 (5 bases each). V was trimmed by 4 bases and J by 4 bases, leaving 13 bases between them. CDR1 MNHNS and CDR2 SASEGT come from the germline V gene. The CDR3 runs 14 residues. The CDR3 region is CASSGVGTGETQYF. The CDR3 nucleotides read TGTGCCAGCAGTGGAGTCGGGACGGGAGAGACCCAGTACTTC.

As to this clonotype: Given a much more abundant clone one base away, this may be a read error. This chain joins TRBV11-2 and TRBJ2-1; D is undetermined. The CDR3 contains 16 residues. The germline V and J ends were trimmed by 0 bases and 4 bases, with 13 bases remaining between them. Germline loops: CDR1 SGHAT, CDR2 FQNNGV. The CDR3 DNA is TGTGCCAGCAGCTTAGAACGGGCGCGCCTGTACAATGAGCAGTTCTTC. Protein product: CASSLERARLYNEQFF.

As regards this clonotype: It is likely a read error, because the conserved phenylalanine at the end of the CDR3 is missing. Because the CDR3's place on the DNA is in doubt, the DNA is left out and the CDR3 is given as listed by TCRdb. This chain joins TRBV11-2 and TRBJ1-1; the D call in the table, TRBD1, was not verified against the DNA. The germline gives CDR1 SGHAT, CDR2 FQNNGV. The CDR3 comprises 15 residues, both ends counted. CDR3 residues: CASSLEGARNTEALS.

CDR3 nucleotide sequence: TGTGCCAGCAGCGCGAGTTTCTCCGAGCAGTACTTC. Translated, it gives CASSASFSEQYF. The chain employs TRBV6-1 and TRBJ2-7; D is unresolved. Trimming shortened V by 6 bases and J by 6 bases, and 12 bases separated the two germline ends. The CDR3 totals 12 residues. CDR1 and CDR2 from the germline V gene are MNHNS and SASEGT.

J is TRBJ2-5 and V is TRBV4-1, with D possibly called TRBD1 or TRBD2 (6 bases each). Germline loops: CDR1 MGHRA, CDR2 YSYEKL. Trimming stripped 0 bases from V and 10 bases from J, with 18 bases between. The CDR3 runs to 15 residues. The CDR3 DNA reads as TGCGCCAGCAGCCAAGATTTCGGGGGCCCGGGGGTCCAGTACTTC. This sequence encodes CASSQDFGGPGVQYF.

Concerning this clonotype: One end of the junction varies from germline; a read error may be responsible. This rearrangement joins TRBV11-2 to TRBJ1-4, with D maybe TRBD1 (6 bases). The CDR3 loop spans 15 amino acids. Germline V CDR1 and CDR2: SGHAT, FQNNGV. The DNA of the CDR3 is TGTGCCAGCAGCCTAGGGGGGGCCCAAGGGGAAAAACTGGTTTTT. This sequence encodes CASSLGGAQGEKLVF.

This clonotype came up a few times. The chain joins TRBV6-5 to TRBJ2-7; 10 positions agree with TRBD1. In germline, CDR1 is MNHEY, CDR2 SVGAGI. Unmatched junction bases numbered 5, after V lost 4 bases and J lost 5 bases. The CDR3 is made up of 14 amino acids. The CDR3 DNA sequence: TGTGCCAGCAGTTTCCGGGACAGGGGCCACGAGCAGTACTTC. Translated: CASSFRDRGHEQYF.

This clonotype was detected many times. The rearrangement joins TRBV29-1 to TRBJ2-5, with 11 bases aligning to TRBD2. Germline CDR1 and CDR2: SQVTM and ANQGSEA. Unmatched junction bases numbered 0, after V lost 4 bases and J lost 2 bases. This CDR3 region has 13 residues. The CDR3 DNA reads as TGCAGCGTTGTAGCGGGAGGGCAAGAGACCCAGTACTTC. It encodes CSVVAGGQETQYF.

About this clonotype: This sequence may be a read error, since a much larger clone differs from it by one base. The rearrangement links TRBV6-1 to TRBJ2-3; no firm D call. In germline, CDR1 is MNHNS, CDR2 SASEGT. The CDR3 has 13 residues. The CDR3 DNA is TGTGCCGGCAGTGAACAGATCACAGATACGCAGTATTTT. Amino acids: CAGSEQITDTQYF.

A note on this clonotype: This sequence may be a read error, since a much larger clone differs from it by one base. V gene TRBV11-2 combines with J gene TRBJ2-7, with TRBD2 as a possible D gene (6 bases). V was trimmed by 4 bases and J by 0 bases, leaving 13 bases between them. The CDR3 covers 15 residues. Germline V gene lookup returns CDR1 SGHAT and CDR2 FQNNGV. The CDR3 loop is CASSSAGPTSYEQYF. The CDR3 nucleotides are TGTGCCAGCAGCTCAGCGGGCCCCACCTCCTACGAGCAGTACTTC.